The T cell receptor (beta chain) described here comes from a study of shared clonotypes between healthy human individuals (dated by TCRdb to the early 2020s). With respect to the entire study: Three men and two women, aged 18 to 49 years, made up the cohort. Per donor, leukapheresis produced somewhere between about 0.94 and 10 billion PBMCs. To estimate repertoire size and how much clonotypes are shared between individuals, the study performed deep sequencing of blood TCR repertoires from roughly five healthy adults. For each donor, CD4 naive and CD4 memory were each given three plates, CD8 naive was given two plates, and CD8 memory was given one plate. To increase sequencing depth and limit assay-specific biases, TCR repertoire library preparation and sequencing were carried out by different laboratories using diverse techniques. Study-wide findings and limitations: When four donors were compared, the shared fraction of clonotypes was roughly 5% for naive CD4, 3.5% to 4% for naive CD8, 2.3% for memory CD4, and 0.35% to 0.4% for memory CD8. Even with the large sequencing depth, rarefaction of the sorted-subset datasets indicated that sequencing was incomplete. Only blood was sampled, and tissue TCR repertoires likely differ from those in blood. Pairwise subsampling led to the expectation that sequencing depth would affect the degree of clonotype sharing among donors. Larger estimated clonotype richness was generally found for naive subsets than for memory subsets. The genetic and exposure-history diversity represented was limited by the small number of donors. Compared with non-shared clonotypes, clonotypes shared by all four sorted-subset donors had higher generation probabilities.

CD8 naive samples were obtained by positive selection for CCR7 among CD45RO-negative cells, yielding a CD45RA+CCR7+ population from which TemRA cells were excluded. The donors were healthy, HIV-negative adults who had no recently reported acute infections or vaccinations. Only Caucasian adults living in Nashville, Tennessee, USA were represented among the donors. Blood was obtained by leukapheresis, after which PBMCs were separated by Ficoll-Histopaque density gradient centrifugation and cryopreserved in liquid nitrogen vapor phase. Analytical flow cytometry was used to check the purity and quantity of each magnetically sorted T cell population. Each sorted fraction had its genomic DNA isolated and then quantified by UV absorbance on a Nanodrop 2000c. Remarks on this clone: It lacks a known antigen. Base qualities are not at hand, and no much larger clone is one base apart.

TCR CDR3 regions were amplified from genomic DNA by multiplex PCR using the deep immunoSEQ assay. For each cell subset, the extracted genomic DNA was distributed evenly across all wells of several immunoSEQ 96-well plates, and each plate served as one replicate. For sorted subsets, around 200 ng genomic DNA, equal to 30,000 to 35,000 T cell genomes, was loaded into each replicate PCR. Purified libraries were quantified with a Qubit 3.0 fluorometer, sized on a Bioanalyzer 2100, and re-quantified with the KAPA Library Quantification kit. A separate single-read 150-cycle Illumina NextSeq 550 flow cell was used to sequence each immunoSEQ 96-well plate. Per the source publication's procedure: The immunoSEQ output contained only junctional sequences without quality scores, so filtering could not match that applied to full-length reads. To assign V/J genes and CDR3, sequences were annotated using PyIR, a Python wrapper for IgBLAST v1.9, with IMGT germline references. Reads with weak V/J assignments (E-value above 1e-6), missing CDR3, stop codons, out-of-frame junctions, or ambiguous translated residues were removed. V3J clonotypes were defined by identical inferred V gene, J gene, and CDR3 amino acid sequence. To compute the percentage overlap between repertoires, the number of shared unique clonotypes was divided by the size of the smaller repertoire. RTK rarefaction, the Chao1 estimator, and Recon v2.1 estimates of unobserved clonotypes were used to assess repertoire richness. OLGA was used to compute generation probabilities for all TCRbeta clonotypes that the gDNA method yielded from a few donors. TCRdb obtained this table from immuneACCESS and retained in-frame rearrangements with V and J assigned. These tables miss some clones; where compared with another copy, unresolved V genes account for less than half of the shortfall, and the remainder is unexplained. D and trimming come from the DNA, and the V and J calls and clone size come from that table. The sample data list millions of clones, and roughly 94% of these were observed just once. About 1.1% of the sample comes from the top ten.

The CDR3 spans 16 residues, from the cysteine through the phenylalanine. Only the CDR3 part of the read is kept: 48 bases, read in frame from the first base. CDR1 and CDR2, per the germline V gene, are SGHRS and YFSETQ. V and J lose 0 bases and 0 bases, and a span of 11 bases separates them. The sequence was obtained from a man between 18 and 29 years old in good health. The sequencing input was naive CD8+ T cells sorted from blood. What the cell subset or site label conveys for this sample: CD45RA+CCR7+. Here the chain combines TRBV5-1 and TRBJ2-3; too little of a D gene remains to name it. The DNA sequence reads TGCGCCAGCAGCTTGGGGCAGCAACCTAGCACAGATACGCAGTATTTT. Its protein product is CASSLGQQPSTDTQYF.